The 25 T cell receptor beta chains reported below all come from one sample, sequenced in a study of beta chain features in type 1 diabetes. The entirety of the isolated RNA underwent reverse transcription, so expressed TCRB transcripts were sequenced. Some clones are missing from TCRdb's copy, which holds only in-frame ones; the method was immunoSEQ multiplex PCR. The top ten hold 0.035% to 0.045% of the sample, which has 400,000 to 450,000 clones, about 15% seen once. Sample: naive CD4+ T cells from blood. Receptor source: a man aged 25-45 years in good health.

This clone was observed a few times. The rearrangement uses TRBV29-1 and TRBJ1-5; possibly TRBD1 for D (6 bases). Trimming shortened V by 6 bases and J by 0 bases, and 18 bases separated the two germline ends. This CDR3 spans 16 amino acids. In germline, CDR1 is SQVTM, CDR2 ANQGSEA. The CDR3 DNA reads TGCAGCGTAAAGGATGGGGGCTCGGATAGCAATCAGCCCCAGCATTTT. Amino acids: CSVKDGGSDSNQPQHF.

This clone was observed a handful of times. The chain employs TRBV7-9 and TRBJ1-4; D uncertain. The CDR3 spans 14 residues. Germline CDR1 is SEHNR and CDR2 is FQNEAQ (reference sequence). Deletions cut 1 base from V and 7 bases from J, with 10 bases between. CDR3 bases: TGTGCCAGCAGCTTAGAGGCGTTTACTGAAAAACTGTTTTTT. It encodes CASSLEAFTEKLFF.

Here the CDR3 reads CASSLRDGYTF. In nucleotides, the CDR3 is TGTGCCAGCAGCTTACGGGATGGCTACACCTTC. V is TRBV7-2 and J is TRBJ1-2; no definite D call. Trimming took off 2 bases at V and 6 bases at J, with 4 bases between the two ends. The germline V gene encodes CDR1 SGHTA and CDR2 FQGNSA. The length of the CDR3 is 11 residues.

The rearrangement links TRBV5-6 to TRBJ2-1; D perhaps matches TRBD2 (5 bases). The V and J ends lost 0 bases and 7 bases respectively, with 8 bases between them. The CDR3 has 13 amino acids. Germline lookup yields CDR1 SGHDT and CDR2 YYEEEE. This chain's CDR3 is CASSLGRTNEQFF. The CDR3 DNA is TGTGCCAGCAGCTTGGGGAGGACGAATGAGCAGTTCTTC.

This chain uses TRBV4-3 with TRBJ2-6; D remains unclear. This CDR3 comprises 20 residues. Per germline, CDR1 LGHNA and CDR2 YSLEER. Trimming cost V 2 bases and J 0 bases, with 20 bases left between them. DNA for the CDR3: TGCGCCAGCAGCCAAAGATTAGAGTTCCCTCTAGGCTCTGGGGCCAACGTCCTGACTTTC. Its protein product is CASSQRLEFPLGSGANVLTF.

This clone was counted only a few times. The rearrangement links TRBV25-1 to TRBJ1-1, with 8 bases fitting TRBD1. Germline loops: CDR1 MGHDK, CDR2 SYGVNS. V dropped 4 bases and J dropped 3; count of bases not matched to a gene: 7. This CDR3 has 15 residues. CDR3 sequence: CASSGSGQGYTEAFF. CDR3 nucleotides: TGTGCCAGCAGTGGAAGCGGACAGGGATACACTGAAGCTTTCTTT.

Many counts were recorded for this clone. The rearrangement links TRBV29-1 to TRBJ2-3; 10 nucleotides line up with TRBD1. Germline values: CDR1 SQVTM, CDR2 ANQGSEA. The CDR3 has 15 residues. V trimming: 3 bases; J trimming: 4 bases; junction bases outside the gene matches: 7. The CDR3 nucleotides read TGCAGCGTTGACAGGGCCGGGACAGGGGCAGATACGCAGTATTTT. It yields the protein CSVDRAGTGADTQYF.

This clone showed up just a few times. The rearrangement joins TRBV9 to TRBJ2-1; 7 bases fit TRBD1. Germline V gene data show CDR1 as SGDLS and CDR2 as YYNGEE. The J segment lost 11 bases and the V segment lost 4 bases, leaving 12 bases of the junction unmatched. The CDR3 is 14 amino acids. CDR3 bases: TGTGCCAGCAGCAAACCAGGGACAGCGGAGAAGCAGTTCTTC. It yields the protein CASSKPGTAEKQFF.

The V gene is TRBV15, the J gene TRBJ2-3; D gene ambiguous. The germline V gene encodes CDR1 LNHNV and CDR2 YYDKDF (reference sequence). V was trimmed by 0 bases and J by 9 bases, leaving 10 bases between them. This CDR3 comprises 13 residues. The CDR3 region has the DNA TGTGCCACCAGCAGAGAGCCCTCTGGGACGCAGTATTTT. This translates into CATSREPSGTQYF. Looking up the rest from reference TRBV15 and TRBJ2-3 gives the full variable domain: DAMVIQNPRYQVTQFGKPVTLSCSQTLNHNVMYWYQQKSSQAPKLLFHYYDKDFNNEADTPDNFQSRRPNTSFCFLDIRSPGLGDTAMYLCATSREPSGTQYFGPGTRLTVL.

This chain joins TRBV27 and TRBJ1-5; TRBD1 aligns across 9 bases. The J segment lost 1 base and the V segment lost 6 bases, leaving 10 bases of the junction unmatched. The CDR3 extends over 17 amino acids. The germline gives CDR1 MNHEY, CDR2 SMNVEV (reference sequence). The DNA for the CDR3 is TGTGCCAGCAGCCGAAGTCGGGGACAGGGAAGCAATCAGCCCCAGCATTTT. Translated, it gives CASSRSRGQGSNQPQHF.

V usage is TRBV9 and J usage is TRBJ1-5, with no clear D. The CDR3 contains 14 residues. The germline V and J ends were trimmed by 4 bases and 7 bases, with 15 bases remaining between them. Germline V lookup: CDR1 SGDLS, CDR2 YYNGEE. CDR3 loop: CASSPHWGAQPQHF. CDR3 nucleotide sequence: TGTGCCAGCAGCCCCCATTGGGGAGCACAGCCCCAGCATTTT. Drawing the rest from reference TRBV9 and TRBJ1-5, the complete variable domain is DSGVTQTPKHLITATGQRVTLRCSPRSGDLSVYWYQQSLDQGLQFLIQYYNGEERAKGNILERFSAQQFPDLHSELNLSSLELGDSALYFCASSPHWGAQPQHFGDGTRLSIL.

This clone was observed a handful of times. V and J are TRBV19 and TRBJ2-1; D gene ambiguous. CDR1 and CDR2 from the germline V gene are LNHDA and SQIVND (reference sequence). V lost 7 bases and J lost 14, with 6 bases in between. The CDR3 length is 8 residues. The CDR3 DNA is TGTGCCAGTACCAAGGAGTTCTTC. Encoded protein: CASTKEFF.

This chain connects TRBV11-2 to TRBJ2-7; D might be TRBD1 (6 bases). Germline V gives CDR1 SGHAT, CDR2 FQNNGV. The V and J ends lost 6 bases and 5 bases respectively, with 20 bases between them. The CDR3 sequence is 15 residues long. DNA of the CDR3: TGTGCCAGCAGACCAATACAGGGTTTACCCCACGAGCAGTACTTC. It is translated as CASRPIQGLPHEQYF.

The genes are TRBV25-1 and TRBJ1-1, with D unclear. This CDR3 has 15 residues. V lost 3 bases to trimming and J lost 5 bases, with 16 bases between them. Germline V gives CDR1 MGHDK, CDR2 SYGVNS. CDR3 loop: CASSDGSGIGTEAFF. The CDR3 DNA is TGTGCCAGCAGTGATGGGTCGGGGATTGGTACTGAAGCTTTCTTT.

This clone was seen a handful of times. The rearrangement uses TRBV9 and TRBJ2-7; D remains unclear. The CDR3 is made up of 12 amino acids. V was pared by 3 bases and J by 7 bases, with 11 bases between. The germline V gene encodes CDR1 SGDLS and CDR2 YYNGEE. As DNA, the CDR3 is TGTGCCAGCAGCGATACAGTTGGGGAGCAGTACTTC. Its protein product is CASSDTVGEQYF.

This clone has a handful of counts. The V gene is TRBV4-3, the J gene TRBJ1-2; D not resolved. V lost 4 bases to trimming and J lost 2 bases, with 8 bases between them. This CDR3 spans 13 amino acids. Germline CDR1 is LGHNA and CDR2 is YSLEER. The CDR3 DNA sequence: TGCGCCAGCAGCCGACAAGGGAACTATGGCTACACCTTC. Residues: CASSRQGNYGYTF.

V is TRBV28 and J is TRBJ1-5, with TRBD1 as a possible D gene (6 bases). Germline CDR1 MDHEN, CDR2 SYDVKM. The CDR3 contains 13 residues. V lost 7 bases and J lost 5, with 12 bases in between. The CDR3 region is CASNLGGYQPQHF. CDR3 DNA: TGTGCCAGCAACCTAGGGGGGTATCAGCCCCAGCATTTT.

The CDR3 sequence: CSVGEGLAGVAKNIQYF. The CDR3 bases are TGCAGCGTGGGCGAGGGACTAGCGGGAGTAGCCAAAAACATTCAGTACTTC. The rearrangement uses TRBV29-1 and TRBJ2-4, with 14 bases matching TRBD2. Germline CDR1 reads SQVTM; CDR2 reads ANQGSEA. The J segment lost 0 bases and the V segment lost 6 bases, leaving 7 bases of the junction unmatched. This CDR3 comprises 17 residues.

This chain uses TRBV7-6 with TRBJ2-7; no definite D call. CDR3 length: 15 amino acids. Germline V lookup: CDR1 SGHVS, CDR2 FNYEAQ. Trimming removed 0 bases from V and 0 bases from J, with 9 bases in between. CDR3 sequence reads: CASSLASTGSYEQYF. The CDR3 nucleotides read TGTGCCAGCAGCTTAGCTAGCACGGGCTCCTACGAGCAGTACTTC.

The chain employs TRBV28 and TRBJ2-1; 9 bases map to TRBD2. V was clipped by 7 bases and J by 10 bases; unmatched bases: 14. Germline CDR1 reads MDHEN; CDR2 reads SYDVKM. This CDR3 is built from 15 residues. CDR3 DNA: TGTGCCAGCAAAATAGGCCCGACTAGCGGATCCGAGCAGTTCTTC. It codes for CASKIGPTSGSEQFF. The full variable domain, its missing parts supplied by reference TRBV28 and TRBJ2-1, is DVKVTQSSRYLVKRTGEKVFLECVQDMDHENMFWYRQDPGLGLRLIYFSYDVKMKEKGDIPEGYSVSREKKERFSLILESASTNQTSMYLCASKIGPTSGSEQFFGPGTRLTVL.

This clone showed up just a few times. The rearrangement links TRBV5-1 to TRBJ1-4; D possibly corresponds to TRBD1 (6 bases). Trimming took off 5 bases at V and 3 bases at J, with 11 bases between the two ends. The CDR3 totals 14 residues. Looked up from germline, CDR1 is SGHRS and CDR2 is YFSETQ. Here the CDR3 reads CASSPDRPNEKLFF. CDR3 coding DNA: TGCGCCAGCAGTCCGGACAGACCTAATGAAAAACTGTTTTTT. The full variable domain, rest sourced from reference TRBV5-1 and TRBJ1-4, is KAGVTQTPRYLIKTRGQQVTLSCSPISGHRSVSWYQQTPGQGLQFLFEYFSETQRNKGNFPGRFSGRQFSNSRSEMNVSTLELGDSALYLCASSPDRPNEKLFFGSGTQLSVL.

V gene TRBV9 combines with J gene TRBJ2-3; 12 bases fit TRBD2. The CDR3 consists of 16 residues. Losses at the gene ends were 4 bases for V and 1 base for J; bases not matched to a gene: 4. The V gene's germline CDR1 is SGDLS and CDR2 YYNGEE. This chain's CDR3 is CASSPRTSGGTDTQYF. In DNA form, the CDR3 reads TGTGCCAGCAGCCCTCGGACTAGCGGGGGCACAGATACGCAGTATTTT.

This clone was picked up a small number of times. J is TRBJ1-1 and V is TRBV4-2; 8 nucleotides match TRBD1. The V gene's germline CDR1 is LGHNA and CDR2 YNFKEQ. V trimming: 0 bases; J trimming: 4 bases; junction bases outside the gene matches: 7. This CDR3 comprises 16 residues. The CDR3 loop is CASSQDWTGPSTEAFF. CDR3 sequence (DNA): TGTGCCAGCAGCCAAGATTGGACAGGGCCGAGCACTGAAGCTTTCTTT.

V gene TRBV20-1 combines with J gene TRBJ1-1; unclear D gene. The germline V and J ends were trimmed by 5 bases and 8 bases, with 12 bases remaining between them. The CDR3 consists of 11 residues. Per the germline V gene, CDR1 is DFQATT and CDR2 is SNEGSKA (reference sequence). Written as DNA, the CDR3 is TGCAGTGCTCGAGGCTCCGGGGAAGCTTTCTTT. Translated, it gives CSARGSGEAFF.

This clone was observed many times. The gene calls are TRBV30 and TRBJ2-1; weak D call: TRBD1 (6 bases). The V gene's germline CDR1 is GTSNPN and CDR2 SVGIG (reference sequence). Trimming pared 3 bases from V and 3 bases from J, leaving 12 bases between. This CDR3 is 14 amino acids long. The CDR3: CAWRDSPFYNEQFF. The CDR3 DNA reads TGTGCCTGGAGGGACAGTCCCTTCTACAATGAGCAGTTCTTC.